This T cell receptor (beta chain) was recovered during a study of blood T cell repertoires in COVID-19. On the study more broadly: Both acute and convalescent COVID-19 samples were obtained from the United States, Italy and Spain. The cDNA or gDNA used as material had been derived from T cells, B-cell-depleted T cells, or PBMCs.

J lost 4 bases, V lost 1 base, and 13 bases had no gene match. Per germline, CDR1 LGHDT and CDR2 YNNKEL (reference sequence). This CDR3 comprises 18 residues. Per the study methods: The authors estimated nucleated cell counts from reference gene primer amplification. Using immunoSEQ multiplex PCR, the repertoire was profiled, and TCRdb retains in-frame clones only, with some absent. The V and J calls and the clone size are those of that table, but D and trimming were determined from the DNA. The sample includes over 130,000 clones, about 88% of them seen just once. The chain joins TRBV3-1 (or the pseudogene TRBV3-2) to TRBJ2-1, with 7 nucleotides matching TRBD2. This TCR was recovered from a human donor in a cohort sampled during active COVID-19. Sequencing was performed on peripheral blood. The DNA of the CDR3 is TGTGCCAGCAGCCAAGGCCCTTGGACTAGTGGGTCTTACAATGAGCAGTTCTTC. Encoded protein: CASSQGPWTSGSYNEQFF.